Sequencing of this T cell receptor (beta chain) was carried out in a study of OX40 agonist ivuxolimab in advanced cancers. V was shortened by 0 bases and J by 2 bases, with 8 bases between the two germline ends. The CDR3 covers 14 residues. The germline V gene encodes CDR1 SGHRS and CDR2 YFSETQ. Assay used: immunoSEQ multiplex PCR; TCRdb lists only in-frame clones, some missing. This table holds tens of thousands of clones, around nine tenths found once. Sequenced material: CD4+ or CD8+ T cells sorted from blood, taken in a trial of the OX40 agonist ivuxolimab. The chain has TRBV5-1 and TRBJ1-1; no clear D gene. This clonotype originated in an adult with an advanced solid tumor such as melanoma, head and neck, liver or kidney cancer. The CDR3, as DNA: TGCGCCAGCAGCTTGGCACGCAGAAACACTGAAGCTTTCTTT. Protein product: CASSLARRNTEAFF.